Following are 22 T cell receptor beta chains from one sample sequenced in a study of technical replicates of blood from a few donors. Method: immunoSEQ multiplex PCR; TCRdb's copy keeps in-frame clones and lacks some. The sample has tens of thousands of clones; 90% to 95% are singletons. Sample: T cells isolated from PBMCs. These receptors were obtained from a human donor in good health. Some clones in this sample may be carry-over from other donors' samples.

J is TRBJ1-2 and V is TRBV29-1, with no clear D. CDR1 is SQVTM and CDR2 is ANQGSEA in the germline V gene. Trimming took off 7 bases at V and 2 bases at J, with 8 bases between the two ends. CDR3 length: 11 amino acids. The CDR3 is CSGLENYGYTF. In nucleotides, the CDR3 is TGCAGCGGACTCGAAAACTATGGCTACACCTTC.

This clone appeared once. This chain joins TRBV29-1 and TRBJ2-7; D perhaps matches TRBD2 (5 bases). CDR1 is SQVTM, CDR2 ANQGSEA, per germline. Trimming pared 7 bases from V and 4 bases from J, leaving 14 bases between. The CDR3 length is 12 residues. CDR3 sequence: CSALRGEYEQYF. The CDR3 region has the DNA TGCAGCGCTCTACGGGGAGAGTACGAGCAGTACTTC.

CDR3 amino acids: CASSLGGQGAYEQYF. In DNA form, the CDR3 reads TGTGCCAGCAGCTTAGGGGGACAGGGGGCCTACGAGCAGTACTTC. This chain links TRBV7-3 with TRBJ2-7; 11 bases are shared with TRBD1. The length of the CDR3 is 15 residues. In germline, CDR1 is SGHTA, CDR2 FQGTGA. With V trimmed by 2 bases and J by 2 bases, 2 bases remained unmatched.

The CDR3 loop reads CSVHSRGAGRTEAFF. In DNA, the CDR3 is TGCAGCGTGCATTCTCGGGGGGCCGGAAGAACTGAAGCTTTCTTT. The chain carries TRBV29-1 and TRBJ1-1; perhaps TRBD1 as D (6 bases). The germline V gene encodes CDR1 SQVTM and CDR2 ANQGSEA. The CDR3 has 15 residues. The V and J ends lost 6 bases and 5 bases respectively, with 22 bases between them.

CDR3 DNA: TGTGCCAGCAGCTCATTAACAGGGGGCGCGGCAGATACGCAGTATTTT. Translated: CASSSLTGGAADTQYF. The chain employs TRBV11-3 and TRBJ2-3; 9 nucleotides match TRBD1. J gave up 4 bases and V 4 bases, and 9 bases lay outside the gene matches. Germline CDR1 is SGHNT and CDR2 is YENEEA. The CDR3 loop spans 16 amino acids. Looking up the rest from reference TRBV11-3 and TRBJ2-3 gives the full variable domain: EAGVVQSPRYKIIEKKQPVAFWCNPISGHNTLYWYLQNLGQGPELLIRYENEEAVDDSQLPKDRFSAERLKGVDSTLKIQPAELGDSAVYLCASSSLTGGAADTQYFGPGTRLTVL.

CDR3 sequence reads: CSATQGSNEKLFF. In DNA form, the CDR3 reads TGCAGCGCAACACAGGGTTCTAATGAAAAACTGTTTTTT. The chain links TRBV29-1 to TRBJ1-4; perhaps TRBD1 as D (6 bases). This CDR3 has 13 amino acids. Germline CDR1 SQVTM, CDR2 ANQGSEA. V lost 7 bases and J 3 bases, leaving 12 bases between the germline ends.

The genes are TRBV5-5 and TRBJ2-2; no clear D gene. Per the germline V gene, CDR1 is SGHKS and CDR2 is YYEKEE (reference sequence). V shed 0 bases and J shed 5 bases, with 8 bases lying between them. The length of the CDR3 is 14 residues. CDR3 residues: CASSLDSRTGELFF. The CDR3 region has the DNA TGTGCCAGCAGCTTGGACTCTAGGACCGGGGAGCTGTTTTTT.

The chain uses TRBV5-6 and TRBJ1-1, with TRBD1 matching over 8 bases. Germline V gene data show CDR1 as SGHDT and CDR2 as YYEEEE. The CDR3 spans 14 residues. The ends lost 0 bases at V and 6 bases at J; junction bases unmatched: 4. CDR3 DNA sequence: TGTGCCAGCAGCTTGGTGCAGGGGGCGGCTGAAGCTTTCTTT. This sequence encodes CASSLVQGAAEAFF.

CDR3 DNA: TGTGCCAGCAGCCAGAAGGACAGGGGGGAGTCCTACAATGAGCAGTTCTTC. Translated: CASSQKDRGESYNEQFF. The chain uses TRBV7-9 and TRBJ2-1; 10 bases agree with TRBD1. Germline V gives CDR1 SEHNR, CDR2 FQNEAQ (reference sequence). The CDR3 sequence is 17 residues long. The V segment lost 5 bases and the J segment 1 base; nucleotides outside the gene matches: 8.

This rearrangement joins TRBV30 to TRBJ2-5; maybe TRBD1 (5 bases). Gene TRBJ2-7 matches the end of the DNA better, so the J call may be wrong. The CDR3 loop spans 14 amino acids. Germline loops: CDR1 GTSNPN, CDR2 SVGIG (reference sequence). For the CDR3, the DNA is TGTGCCTGGAGTGTATTAGTAGGGGACTACGAGCAGTACTTC. Translated, it gives CAWSVLVGDYEQYF.

V and J are TRBV12-5 and TRBJ2-5; D is possibly TRBD2 (6 bases). The CDR3 length is 17 residues. Germline CDR1 is LGHNT and CDR2 is FRNRAP. V was clipped by 6 bases and J by 3 bases, with 23 bases between them. The CDR3 DNA reads as TGTGCTAGTGGATATACTGGGGGGACGGGGACGGAAGAGACCCAGTACTTC. Translation gives CASGYTGGTGTEETQYF.

The chain uses TRBV5-1 and TRBJ1-2; D not certain. Germline lookup yields CDR1 SGHRS and CDR2 YFSETQ. This CDR3 is 14 amino acids long. The V and J ends lost 0 bases and 4 bases respectively, with 10 bases between them. The CDR3 loop is CASSLEVGSYGYTF. In DNA form, the CDR3 reads TGCGCCAGCAGCTTGGAGGTGGGGAGCTATGGCTACACCTTC.

J is TRBJ1-1 and V is TRBV28; 7 bases map to TRBD1. The CDR3 runs to 12 residues. The germline CDR1 and CDR2 sequences are MDHEN and SYDVKM. Trimming cost V 8 bases and J 3 bases; bases outside gene matches: 3. DNA for the CDR3: TGTGCCAGCTTCCAGGGGGACACTGAAGCTTTCTTT. It yields the protein CASFQGDTEAFF.

The sample holds one count of this clone. This chain's CDR3 is CASSQGEGAREGYTF. In DNA, the CDR3 is TGCGCCAGCAGCCAGGGCGAAGGGGCGCGAGAAGGCTACACCTTC. The chain carries TRBV4-1 and TRBJ1-2; maybe TRBD1 (5 bases). Germline-derived CDR1 and CDR2 are MGHRA and YSYEKL. Deletions cut 3 bases from V and 8 bases from J, with 19 bases between. This CDR3 has 15 residues.

This clone came up a few times. This chain uses TRBV5-6 with TRBJ1-1; a possible D gene is TRBD1 (5 bases). Trimming pared 3 bases from V and 3 bases from J, leaving 15 bases between. Looked up from germline, CDR1 is SGHDT and CDR2 is YYEEEE. The CDR3 length is 15 residues. The CDR3 DNA reads as TGTGCCAGCAGCTCCTGGGGACGGGGGGACACTGAAGCTTTCTTT. Its translation: CASSSWGRGDTEAFF.

The chain recombines TRBV15 with TRBJ2-3, with D possibly matching TRBD1 (6 bases). The germline gives CDR1 LNHNV, CDR2 YYDKDF (reference sequence). V was shortened by 4 bases and J by 0 bases, with 11 bases between the two germline ends. This CDR3 is built from 15 residues. The CDR3 coding sequence is TGTGCCACCAGCAAACGGACAGCTAGCACAGATACGCAGTATTTT. Translation gives CATSKRTASTDTQYF. Together with reference TRBV15 and TRBJ2-3, the CDR3 gives the full variable domain: DAMVIQNPRYQVTQFGKPVTLSCSQTLNHNVMYWYQQKSSQAPKLLFHYYDKDFNNEADTPDNFQSRRPNTSFCFLDIRSPGLGDTAMYLCATSKRTASTDTQYFGPGTRLTVL.

The rearrangement joins TRBV2 to TRBJ2-7; 10 bases are shared with TRBD2. Unmatched junction bases numbered 1, after V lost 5 bases and J lost 0 bases. CDR1 and CDR2 (germline): SNHLY, FYNNEI. This CDR3 has 14 residues. CDR3 nucleotides: TGTGCCAGCAGTTCTAGCGGGAGCTCCTACGAGCAGTACTTC. Translating gives CASSSSGSSYEQYF. The full variable domain, with the rest looked up from reference TRBV2 and TRBJ2-7, is EPEVTQTPSHQVTQMGQEVILRCVPISNHLYFYWYRQILGQKVEFLVSFYNNEISEKSEIFDDQFSVERPDGSNFTLKIRSTKLEDSAMYFCASSSSGSSYEQYFGPGTRLTVT.

This clone was found once. The chain is built from TRBV6-1 and TRBJ2-1; D call uncertain. Trimming removed 2 bases from V and 2 bases from J, with 10 bases in between. The CDR3 covers 15 residues. CDR1 and CDR2 (germline): MNHNS, SASEGT. CDR3 in amino acids: CASSESTVAYNEQFF. In DNA, the CDR3 is TGTGCCAGCAGTGAAAGCACTGTCGCCTACAATGAGCAGTTCTTC.

The CDR3, as DNA: TGTGCCAGTAGTATGGCCGGGGGCTCCTATAATTCACCCCTCCACTTT. This sequence encodes CASSMAGGSYNSPLHF. The rearrangement joins TRBV19 to TRBJ1-6, with D maybe TRBD1 (5 bases). V was clipped by 3 bases and J by 0 bases, with 9 bases between them. The CDR3 is made up of 16 amino acids. Looked up from germline, CDR1 is LNHDA and CDR2 is SQIVND (reference sequence).

This chain joins TRBV19 and TRBJ2-5; the D gene is possibly TRBD2 (6 bases). The germline V gene has CDR1 LNHDA and CDR2 SQIVND (reference sequence). The CDR3 is 15 amino acids. V was clipped by 8 bases and J by 5 bases, with 21 bases between them. CDR3 residues: CASVPPGERMETQYF. CDR3 coding DNA: TGTGCCAGTGTACCTCCGGGGGAACGGATGGAGACCCAGTACTTC.

The genes are TRBV4-2 and TRBJ2-7, with D possibly matching TRBD1 (5 bases). CDR1 and CDR2 (germline): LGHNA, YNFKEQ. V was pared by 1 base and J by 6 bases, with 13 bases between. The length of the CDR3 is 14 residues. DNA for the CDR3: TGTGCCAGCAGCCAAGGGCAAGGGGCTAGCGAGCAGTACTTC. The encoded protein is CASSQGQGASEQYF.

V is TRBV9 and J is TRBJ1-4, with a possible D match to TRBD1 (5 bases). Between the trimmed V and J ends, which lost 0 bases and 6 bases, there was a span of 18 bases. The CDR3 is made up of 17 amino acids. Per germline, CDR1 SGDLS and CDR2 YYNGEE. CDR3 amino acids: CASSVGSAGLGDEKLFF. The CDR3 DNA is TGTGCCAGCAGCGTAGGGTCGGCGGGGTTAGGGGATGAAAAACTGTTTTTT.